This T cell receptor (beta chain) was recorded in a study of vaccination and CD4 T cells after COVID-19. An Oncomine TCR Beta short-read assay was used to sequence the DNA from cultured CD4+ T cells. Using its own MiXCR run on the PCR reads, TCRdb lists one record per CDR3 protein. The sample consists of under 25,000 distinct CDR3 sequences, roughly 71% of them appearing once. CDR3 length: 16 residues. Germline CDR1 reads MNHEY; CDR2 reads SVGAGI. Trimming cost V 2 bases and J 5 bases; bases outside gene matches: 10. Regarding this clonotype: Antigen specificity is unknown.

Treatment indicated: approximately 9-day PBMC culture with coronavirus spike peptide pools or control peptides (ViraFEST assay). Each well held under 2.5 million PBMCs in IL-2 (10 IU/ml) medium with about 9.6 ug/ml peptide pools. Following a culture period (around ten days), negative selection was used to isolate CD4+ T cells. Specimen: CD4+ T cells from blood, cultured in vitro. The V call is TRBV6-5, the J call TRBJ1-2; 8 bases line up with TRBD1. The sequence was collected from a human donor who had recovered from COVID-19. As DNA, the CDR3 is TGTGCCAGCAGTTACCCTGGGTCAGGGGGCGAATATGGCTACACCTTC. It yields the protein CASSYPGSGGEYGYTF.